This T cell receptor (beta chain) is drawn from a study of monozygotic twins with inflammatory bowel disease. This CDR3 is built from 14 residues. Germline V gives CDR1 LGHNA, CDR2 YNFKEQ. Whole-study findings and limits: Support for any single strong IBD-associated signal or clonotype was not found.

Phlebotomy per donor yielded a single 2.5 ml blood sample. Template switching introduced UMIs that contain a 6-nucleotide sample barcode. From the 5' RACE reads, TCRdb lists one entry per CDR3 protein and no DNA. The table for this sample gives 150,000 to 200,000 distinct CDR3 sequences. As for this clonotype: The antigen is undetermined.

The sequence came from a human donor with ulcerative colitis or Crohn's disease, or a healthy co-twin of an affected twin (not recorded which). Source material: blood. The chain has TRBV4-2 and TRBJ1-1; the TCRdb D gene call, TRBD1, has no DNA to confirm it. CDR3 protein: CASSPRTGSTEAFF.